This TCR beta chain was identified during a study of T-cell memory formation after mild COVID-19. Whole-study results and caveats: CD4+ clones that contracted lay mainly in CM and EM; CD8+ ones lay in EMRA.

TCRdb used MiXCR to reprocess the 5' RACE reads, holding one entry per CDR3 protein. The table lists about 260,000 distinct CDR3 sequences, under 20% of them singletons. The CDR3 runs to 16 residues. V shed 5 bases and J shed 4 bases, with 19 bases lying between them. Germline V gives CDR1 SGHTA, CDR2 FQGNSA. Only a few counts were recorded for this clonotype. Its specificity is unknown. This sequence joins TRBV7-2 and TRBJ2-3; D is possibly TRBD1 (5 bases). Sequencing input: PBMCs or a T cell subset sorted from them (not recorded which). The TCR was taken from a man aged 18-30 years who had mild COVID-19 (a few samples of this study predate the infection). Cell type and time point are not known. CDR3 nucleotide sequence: TGTGCCAGCAGCCCCCGTTTGTGGGGCGCATCAGATACGCAGTATTTT. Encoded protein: CASSPRLWGASDTQYF.